The clone carrying this T cell receptor beta chain was counted many times. Antigen specificity is unknown. This entry comes from a study of Graves' ophthalmopathy and Graves' hyperthyroidism. This CDR3 contains 14 residues. The V end was cut by 0 bases, the J end by 0 bases, with 5 bases between. Germline V CDR1 and CDR2: SNHLY, FYNNEI. Amplification of the TCR beta CDR3 regions used RNA transcripts (as template). The workflow started with a first-round RT-PCR run with HTBI primers and then moved on to a second-round multiplex PCR. TCRdb re-called the multiplex PCR reads through MiXCR, storing one row per CDR3 protein. Of about 390,000 distinct CDR3 sequences detected, 17% appear once; the ten largest clones hold roughly 2.6%. Overall study results and limits: Most thyroid clonotypes with frequency above 0.001 were detected in blood too.

The sequenced sample consisted of peripheral blood. V and J are TRBV2 and TRBJ1-1; D call uncertain. This TCR was recovered from an adult woman with stable Graves' hyperthyroidism. CDR3 in DNA: TGTGCCAGCAGTGAAGCTCGAATGAACACTGAAGCTTTCTTT. It yields the protein CASSEARMNTEAFF.